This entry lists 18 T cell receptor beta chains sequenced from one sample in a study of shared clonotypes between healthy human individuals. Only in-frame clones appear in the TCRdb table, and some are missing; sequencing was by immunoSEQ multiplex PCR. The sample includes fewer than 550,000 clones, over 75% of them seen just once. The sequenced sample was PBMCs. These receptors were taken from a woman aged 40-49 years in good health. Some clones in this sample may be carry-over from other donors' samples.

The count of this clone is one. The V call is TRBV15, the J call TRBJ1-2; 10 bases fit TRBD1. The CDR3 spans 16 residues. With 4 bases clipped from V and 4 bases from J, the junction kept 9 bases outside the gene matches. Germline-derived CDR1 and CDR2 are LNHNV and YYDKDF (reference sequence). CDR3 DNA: TGTGCCACCAGCAAACCCCGGGACAGGGGCCCCTATGGCTACACCTTC. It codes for CATSKPRDRGPYGYTF.

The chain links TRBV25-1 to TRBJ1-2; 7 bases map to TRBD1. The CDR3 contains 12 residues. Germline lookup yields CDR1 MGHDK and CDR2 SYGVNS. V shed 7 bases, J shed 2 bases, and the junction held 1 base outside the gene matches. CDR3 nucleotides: TGTGCCAGCAAGGGACAGAACTATGGCTACACCTTC. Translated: CASKGQNYGYTF.

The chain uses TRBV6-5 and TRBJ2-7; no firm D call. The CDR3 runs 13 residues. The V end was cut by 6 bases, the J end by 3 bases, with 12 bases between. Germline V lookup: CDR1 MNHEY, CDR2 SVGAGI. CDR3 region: CASRRRRDYEQYF. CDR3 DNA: TGTGCCAGCAGGCGACGGAGAGACTACGAGCAGTACTTC.

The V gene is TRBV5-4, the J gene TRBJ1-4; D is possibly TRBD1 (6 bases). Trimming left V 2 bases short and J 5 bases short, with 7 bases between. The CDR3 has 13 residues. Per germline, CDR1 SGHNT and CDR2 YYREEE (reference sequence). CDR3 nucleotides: TGTGCCAGCAGCTTTAGGGGGAATGAAAAACTGTTTTTT. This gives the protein CASSFRGNEKLFF.

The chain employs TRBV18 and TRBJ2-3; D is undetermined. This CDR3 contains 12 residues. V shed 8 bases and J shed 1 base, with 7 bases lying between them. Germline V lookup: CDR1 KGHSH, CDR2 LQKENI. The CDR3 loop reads CASLRGTDTQYF. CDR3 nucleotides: TGTGCCAGCCTTAGGGGCACAGATACGCAGTATTTT.

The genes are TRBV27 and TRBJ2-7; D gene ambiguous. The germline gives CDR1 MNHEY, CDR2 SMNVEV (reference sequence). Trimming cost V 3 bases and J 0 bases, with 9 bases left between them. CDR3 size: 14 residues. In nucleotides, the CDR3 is TGTGCCAGCAGTTTTAACATGAACTCCTACGAGCAGTACTTC. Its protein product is CASSFNMNSYEQYF.

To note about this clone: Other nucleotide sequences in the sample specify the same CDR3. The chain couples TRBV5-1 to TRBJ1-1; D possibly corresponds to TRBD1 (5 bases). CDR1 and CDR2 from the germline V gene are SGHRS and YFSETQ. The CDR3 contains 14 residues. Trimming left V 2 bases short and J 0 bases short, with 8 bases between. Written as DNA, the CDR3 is TGCGCCAGCAGCTTAGGGACGGTGAACACTGAAGCTTTCTTT. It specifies CASSLGTVNTEAFF.

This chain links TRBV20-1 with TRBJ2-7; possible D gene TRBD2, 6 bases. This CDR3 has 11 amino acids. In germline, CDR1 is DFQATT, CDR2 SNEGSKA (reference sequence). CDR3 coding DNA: TGCAGGGGGGGACGGGGGATCGAGCAGTACTTC. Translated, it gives CRGGRGIEQYF.

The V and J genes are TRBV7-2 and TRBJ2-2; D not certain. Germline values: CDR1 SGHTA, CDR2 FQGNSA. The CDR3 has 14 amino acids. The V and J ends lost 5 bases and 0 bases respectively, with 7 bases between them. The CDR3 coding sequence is TGTGCCAGCAGCGCAGGCCCGAACACCGGGGAGCTGTTTTTT. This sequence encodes CASSAGPNTGELFF. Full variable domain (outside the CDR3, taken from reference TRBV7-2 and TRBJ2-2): GAGVSQSPSNKVTEKGKDVELRCDPISGHTALYWYRQSLGQGLEFLIYFQGNSAPDKSGLPSDRFSAERTGGSVSTLTIQRTQQEDSAVYLCASSAGPNTGELFFGEGSRLTVL.

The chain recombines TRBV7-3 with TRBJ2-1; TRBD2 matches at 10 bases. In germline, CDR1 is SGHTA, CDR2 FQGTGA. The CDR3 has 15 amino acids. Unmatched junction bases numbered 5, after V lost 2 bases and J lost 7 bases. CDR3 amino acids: CASSLLAGAPNEQFF. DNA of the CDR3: TGTGCCAGCAGCTTACTAGCGGGAGCGCCGAATGAGCAGTTCTTC.

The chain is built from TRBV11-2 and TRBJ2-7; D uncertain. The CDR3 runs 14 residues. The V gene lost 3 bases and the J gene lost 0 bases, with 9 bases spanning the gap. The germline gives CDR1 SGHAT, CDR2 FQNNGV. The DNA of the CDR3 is TGTGCCAGCAGCTTCGACCGCTTCTCCTACGAGCAGTACTTC. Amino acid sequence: CASSFDRFSYEQYF.

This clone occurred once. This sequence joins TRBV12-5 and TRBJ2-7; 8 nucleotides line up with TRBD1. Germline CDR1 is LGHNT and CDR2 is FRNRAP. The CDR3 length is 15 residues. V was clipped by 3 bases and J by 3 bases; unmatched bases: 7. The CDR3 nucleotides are TGTGCTAGTGGTTTAGGGTTGGACAGGGACTACGAGCAGTACTTC. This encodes CASGLGLDRDYEQYF.

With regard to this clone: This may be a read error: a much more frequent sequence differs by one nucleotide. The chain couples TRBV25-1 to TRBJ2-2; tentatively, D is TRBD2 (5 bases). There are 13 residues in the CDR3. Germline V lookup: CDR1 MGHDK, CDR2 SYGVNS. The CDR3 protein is CASSDRNTGEPFF. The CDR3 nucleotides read TGTGCCAGCAGTGACAGAAACACCGGGGAGCCGTTTTTT.

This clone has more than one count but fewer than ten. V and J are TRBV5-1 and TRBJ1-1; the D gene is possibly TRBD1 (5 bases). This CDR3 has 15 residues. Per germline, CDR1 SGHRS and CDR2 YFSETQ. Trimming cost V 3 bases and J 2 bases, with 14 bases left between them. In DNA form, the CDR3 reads TGCGCCAGCAGCTCCCCAGGGAAGGCCAACACTGAAGCTTTCTTT. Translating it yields CASSSPGKANTEAFF.

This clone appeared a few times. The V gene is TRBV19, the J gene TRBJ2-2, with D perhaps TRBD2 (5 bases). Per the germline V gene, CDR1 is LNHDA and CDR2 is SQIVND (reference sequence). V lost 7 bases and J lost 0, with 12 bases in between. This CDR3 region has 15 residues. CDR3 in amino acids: CASNGGTANTGELFF. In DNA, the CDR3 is TGTGCCAGTAATGGAGGAACCGCGAACACCGGGGAGCTGTTTTTT.

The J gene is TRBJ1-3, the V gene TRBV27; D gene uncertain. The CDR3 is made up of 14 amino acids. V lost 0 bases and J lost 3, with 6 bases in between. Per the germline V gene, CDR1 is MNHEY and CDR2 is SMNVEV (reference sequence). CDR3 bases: TGTGCCAGCAGTTTATCACGGATTGGAAACACCATATATTTT. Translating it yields CASSLSRIGNTIYF.

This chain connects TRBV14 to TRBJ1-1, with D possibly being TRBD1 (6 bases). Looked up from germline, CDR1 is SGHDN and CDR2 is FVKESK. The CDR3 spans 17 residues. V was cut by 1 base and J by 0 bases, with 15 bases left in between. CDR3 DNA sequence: TGTGCCAGCAGCCAAGTCGGGGGGCCCTTAATGAACACTGAAGCTTTCTTT. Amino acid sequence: CASSQVGGPLMNTEAFF.

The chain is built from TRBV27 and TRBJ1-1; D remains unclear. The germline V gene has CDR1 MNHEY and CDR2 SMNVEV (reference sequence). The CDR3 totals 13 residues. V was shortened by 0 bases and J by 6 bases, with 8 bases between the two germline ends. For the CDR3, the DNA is TGTGCCAGCAGTTTATCGGCGTGGTCTGAAGCTTTCTTT. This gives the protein CASSLSAWSEAFF.